The next 32 T cell receptor beta chains were all read from a single sample in a study of blood T cells in healthy people across ages. It was with a sample-barcoded 5' primer and a J-beta primer mix that a second PCR of roughly 7 to 12 cycles was run. TCRdb re-analysed the 5' RACE reads in MiXCR, keeping a single row per CDR3 protein. The sample records approximately 690,000 distinct CDR3 sequences, roughly 41% being singletons. Sequencing input: blood. All receptors derive from a man older than 75 in good health.

Turning to this clonotype: This may stem from a read error, because a much larger clone lies one nucleotide away. The chain couples TRBV7-2 to TRBJ2-6, with D uncertain. Per germline, CDR1 SGHTA and CDR2 FQGNSA. Trimming stripped 5 bases from V and 1 base from J, with 6 bases between. This CDR3 region has 14 residues. This CDR3 reads CASSQESGANVLTF. In DNA, the CDR3 is TGTGCCAGCAGCCAAGAGTCTGGGGCCAACGTCCTGACTTTC.

In this sample, this clonotype turned up a few times. The chain joins TRBV20-1 to TRBJ2-7, with 11 positions matching TRBD2. The CDR3 contains 18 residues. V lost 5 bases to trimming and J lost 1 base; unmatched junction nucleotides: 16. Germline loops: CDR1 DFQATT, CDR2 SNEGSKA (reference sequence). CDR3 sequence reads: CSAQVLKTSGKVSYEQYF. CDR3 nucleotides: TGCAGTGCTCAAGTCTTGAAGACTAGCGGGAAAGTATCCTACGAGCAGTACTTC.

This clonotype was detected many times. The chain couples TRBV12-3 or TRBV12-4 to TRBJ1-6; 9 bases line up with TRBD1. V lost 1 base, J lost 6 bases, and 1 base stayed unmatched. This CDR3 comprises 15 residues. The CDR3 region has the DNA TGTGCCAGCAGTTTAGGGGACAGGGCTAATTCACCCCTCCACTTT. It translates to CASSLGDRANSPLHF.

This rearrangement joins TRBV4-2 to TRBJ2-1; 12 bases match TRBD2. The CDR3 sequence is 17 residues long. The J segment lost 12 bases and the V segment lost 0 bases, leaving 12 bases of the junction unmatched. Germline assignment: CDR1 LGHNA and CDR2 YNFKEQ. CDR3 DNA: TGTGCCAGCAGCCAAGATTCGACTAGCGGGGGCCGTTTGCGGCAGTTCTTC. It specifies CASSQDSTSGGRLRQFF.

This clonotype was seen a handful of times. The V call is TRBV29-1, the J call TRBJ2-5; no reliable D call. Germline lookup yields CDR1 SQVTM and CDR2 ANQGSEA. V was clipped by 8 bases and J by 7 bases, with 14 bases between them. This CDR3 spans 11 amino acids. The CDR3 nucleotides are TGCAGCTCCCGGTCCCCGGGGACCCAGTACTTC. This codes for CSSRSPGTQYF.

A few counts support this clonotype. The rearrangement joins TRBV7-2 to TRBJ2-7; possibly TRBD2 for D (7 bases). The CDR3 runs 16 residues. Between the trimmed V and J ends, which lost 5 bases and 4 bases, there was a span of 21 bases. The germline gives CDR1 SGHTA, CDR2 FQGNSA. The CDR3 loop reads CASSLHSSGGIYEQYF. DNA for the CDR3: TGTGCCAGCAGCCTTCACTCATCGGGGGGCATTTACGAGCAGTACTTC.

This chain uses TRBV12-3 or TRBV12-4 with TRBJ2-3; TRBD2 matches at 10 bases. The V and J ends lost 5 bases and 3 bases, in that order; junction bases with no gene match: 8. This CDR3 region has 16 residues. The CDR3, as DNA: TGTGCCAGCAGTGATCTAGCGGGGGTTCGAACAGATACGCAGTATTTT. Its protein product is CASSDLAGVRTDTQYF.

This clonotype was picked up many times. This sequence joins TRBV29-1 and TRBJ2-1; D is possibly TRBD2 (7 bases). Per germline, CDR1 SQVTM and CDR2 ANQGSEA. V was trimmed by 7 bases and J by 7 bases, leaving 17 bases between them. The CDR3 loop spans 13 amino acids. In DNA form, the CDR3 reads TGCAGCGCCCAGTACAGGGAGGGTAATGAGCAGTTCTTC. It codes for CSAQYREGNEQFF.

The chain carries TRBV18 and TRBJ2-4, with TRBD1 matching 9 bases. The J segment lost 13 bases and the V segment lost 3 bases, leaving 7 bases of the junction unmatched. This CDR3 has 13 amino acids. Germline V gene lookup returns CDR1 KGHSH and CDR2 LQKENI. The CDR3 DNA reads TGTGCCAGCTCACCTCCTCGGACAGGGGAGCAGTACTTC. Protein sequence: CASSPPRTGEQYF.

CDR3 region: CATSRDWQEDGTDTQYF. CDR3 nucleotides: TGTGCCACCAGCAGAGATTGGCAGGAGGACGGCACAGATACGCAGTATTTT. V usage is TRBV15 and J usage is TRBJ2-3; TRBD2 is a possible D gene (5 bases). The V gene's germline CDR1 is LNHNV and CDR2 YYDKDF (reference sequence). This CDR3 spans 17 amino acids. V lost 0 bases to trimming and J lost 1 base, with 14 bases between them. Complete variable domain (other parts from reference TRBV15 and TRBJ2-3): DAMVIQNPRYQVTQFGKPVTLSCSQTLNHNVMYWYQQKSSQAPKLLFHYYDKDFNNEADTPDNFQSRRPNTSFCFLDIRSPGLGDTAMYLCATSRDWQEDGTDTQYFGPGTRLTVL.

The V call is TRBV28, the J call TRBJ2-1; 9 nucleotides match TRBD2. Germline values: CDR1 MDHEN, CDR2 SYDVKM. V shed 3 bases, J shed 11 bases, and the junction held 11 bases outside the gene matches. The CDR3 extends over 15 amino acids. The CDR3, as DNA: TGTGCCAGCAGTTTTTCGACTAGCGGACGAGCGCAGCAGTTCTTC. Protein product: CASSFSTSGRAQQFF.

This clonotype was observed a handful of times. The chain combines TRBV28 with TRBJ2-6; TRBD1 matches at 7 bases. Per the germline V gene, CDR1 is MDHEN and CDR2 is SYDVKM. V dropped 4 bases and J dropped 2; count of bases not matched to a gene: 8. The CDR3 covers 17 residues. The CDR3 region has the DNA TGTGCCAGCAGTTCCCCCCTCGACAGGGCTGGGGCCAACGTCCTGACTTTC. The encoded protein is CASSSPLDRAGANVLTF. The full variable domain, completed using reference TRBV28 and TRBJ2-6, is DVKVTQSSRYLVKRTGEKVFLECVQDMDHENMFWYRQDPGLGLRLIYFSYDVKMKEKGDIPEGYSVSREKKERFSLILESASTNQTSMYLCASSSPLDRAGANVLTFGAGSRLTVL.

This clonotype was seen more than once but under ten times. The chain links TRBV5-1 to TRBJ2-1; 11 bases match TRBD2. V was pared by 5 bases and J by 3 bases, with 4 bases of the junction left unmatched. CDR1 is SGHRS, CDR2 YFSETQ, per germline. The length of the CDR3 is 15 residues. The CDR3 spells CASSLAGGNYNEQFF. The CDR3 bases are TGCGCCAGCAGTCTAGCGGGGGGAAACTACAATGAGCAGTTCTTC.

The V and J genes are TRBV4-1 and TRBJ1-2; D is possibly TRBD1 (5 bases). The CDR3 is 14 amino acids. The germline gives CDR1 MGHRA, CDR2 YSYEKL. The V and J ends lost 0 bases and 4 bases respectively, with 9 bases between them. In nucleotides, the CDR3 is TGCGCCAGCAGCCAAGATTTTGGGACCTATGGCTACACCTTC. This encodes CASSQDFGTYGYTF.

Remarks on this clonotype: A read error is possible here, since a much larger clone lies one base away. V is TRBV7-2 and J is TRBJ2-7, with no clear D. Germline CDR1 is SGHTA and CDR2 is FQGNSA. This CDR3 spans 14 amino acids. The germline V and J ends were trimmed by 5 bases and 0 bases, with 11 bases remaining between them. The CDR3 sequence: CASSPGIHSYEQYF. The CDR3 bases are TGTGCCAGCAGCCCCGGTATCCACTCCTACGAGCAGTACTTC.

The genes are TRBV27 and TRBJ2-5; 9 bases are shared with TRBD1. There are 15 residues in the CDR3. J was trimmed by 11 bases and V by 0 bases; bases with no gene match: 10. Germline CDR1 reads MNHEY; CDR2 reads SMNVEV (reference sequence). CDR3 sequence reads: CASSLSWTGVAEQYF. The DNA of the CDR3 is TGTGCCAGCAGTTTATCGTGGACAGGGGTGGCTGAGCAGTACTTC.

This clonotype has only a few counts. The V and J genes are TRBV19 and TRBJ2-7; weak D call: TRBD2 (5 bases). Trimming removed 6 bases from V and 3 bases from J, with 12 bases in between. Germline loops: CDR1 LNHDA, CDR2 SQIVND (reference sequence). This CDR3 is built from 13 residues. The CDR3 reads CASRRTGNYEQYF. DNA for the CDR3: TGTGCCAGTAGGCGAACGGGGAACTACGAGCAGTACTTC.

This clonotype turned up a few times. The V call is TRBV5-6, the J call TRBJ2-7, with TRBD2 matching 13 bases. The CDR3 consists of 17 residues. CDR1 SGHDT and CDR2 YYEEEE come from the germline V gene. The J segment lost 7 bases and the V segment lost 1 base, leaving 11 bases of the junction unmatched. The CDR3 DNA reads as TGTGCCAGCAGCTTGTGGACTAGCGGGAGAGTTGTTGATGAGCAGTACTTC. Its translation: CASSLWTSGRVVDEQYF.

Of note for this clonotype: At one boundary the junction diverges from the germline segment, which might be a read error. The chain carries TRBV4-3 and TRBJ1-1; D gene ambiguous. This CDR3 has 15 amino acids. CDR1 is LGHNA, CDR2 YSLEER, per germline. The CDR3 DNA is TGCGCCAACAGCCAAGAAGGAGCGCTGAACACTGAAGCTTTCTTT. Protein product: CANSQEGALNTEAFF.

The chain uses TRBV20-1 and TRBJ1-5, with a possible D match to TRBD1 (6 bases). Germline CDR1 reads DFQATT; CDR2 reads SNEGSKA (reference sequence). CDR3 length: 12 residues. The DNA of the CDR3 is TGCAGCACAGGGAGGTCCGATCAGCCCCAGCATTTT. It encodes CSTGRSDQPQHF.

The V and J genes are TRBV20-1 and TRBJ1-1, with D possibly TRBD1 on 5 matching bases. CDR3 length equals 17 residues. V was clipped by 3 bases and J by 1 base, with 21 bases between them. CDR1 is DFQATT, CDR2 SNEGSKA, per germline (reference sequence). The CDR3: CSARLWGMGGRNTEAFF. For the CDR3, the DNA is TGCAGTGCTAGGCTTTGGGGTATGGGGGGGAGGAACACTGAAGCTTTCTTT.

This chain uses TRBV27 with TRBJ1-1; perhaps TRBD1 as D (6 bases). V was trimmed by 8 bases and J by 1 base, leaving 11 bases between them. The CDR3 loop spans 13 amino acids. CDR1 is MNHEY and CDR2 is SMNVEV in the germline V gene (reference sequence). CDR3 DNA: TGTGCCAGCTGCGACAGGTGGAACACTGAAGCTTTCTTT. Its translation: CASCDRWNTEAFF.

This clonotype has more than one count but fewer than ten. The genes are TRBV5-5 and TRBJ2-7, with 7 bases lining up with TRBD1. The V segment lost 2 bases and the J segment 2 bases; nucleotides outside the gene matches: 4. Germline values: CDR1 SGHKS, CDR2 YYEKEE (reference sequence). This CDR3 has 14 residues. CDR3 residues: CASSFGQATYEQYF. The CDR3 DNA is TGTGCCAGCAGCTTCGGACAGGCAACCTACGAGCAGTACTTC.

The gene calls are TRBV21-1 and TRBJ2-5; the table's D call TRBD1 went unverified against the DNA. TRBV21-1 is deemed a pseudogene. The CDR3 loop spans 15 amino acids. CDR3 nucleotide sequence: TGTGCCAGCACCCCCGGGTCGGAGACCCAAGAGACCCAGTACTTC. Its translation: CASTPGSETQETQYF.

The J gene is TRBJ2-3, the V gene TRBV5-4; possibly TRBD2 for D (6 bases). V lost 0 bases to trimming and J lost 5 bases, with 10 bases between them. The CDR3 spans 14 residues. The V gene's germline CDR1 is SGHNT and CDR2 YYREEE (reference sequence). This chain's CDR3 is CASSLESGVDTQYF. CDR3 sequence (DNA): TGTGCCAGCAGCTTGGAGTCGGGGGTAGATACGCAGTATTTT.

The CDR3 nucleotides are TGTGCCAGCGGGACAGGGTGGACTGAAGCTTTCTTT. This codes for CASGTGWTEAFF. This chain joins TRBV19 and TRBJ1-1, with 9 bases aligning to TRBD1. From germline, CDR1 is LNHDA and CDR2 SQIVND (reference sequence). The length of the CDR3 is 12 residues. With 9 bases clipped from V and 5 bases from J, the junction kept 4 bases outside the gene matches.

The sample holds a few counts of this clonotype. CDR3 in amino acids: CASSLEQGGNSPLHF. CDR3 DNA: TGCGCCAGCAGCTTGGAACAGGGGGGTAATTCACCCCTCCACTTT. The V call is TRBV5-1, the J call TRBJ1-6; 8 positions agree with TRBD1. J lost 6 bases, V lost 0 bases, and 2 bases had no gene match. The CDR3 spans 15 residues. Germline assignment: CDR1 SGHRS and CDR2 YFSETQ.

V is TRBV3-1 and J is TRBJ2-7; TRBD1 is a possible D gene (5 bases). From germline, CDR1 is LGHDT and CDR2 YNNKEL (reference sequence). Trimming left V 2 bases short and J 10 bases short, with 12 bases between. The CDR3 length is 12 residues. Written as DNA, the CDR3 is TGTGCCAGCAGCCAAAGAAAGGGGATCCAGTACTTC. This gives the protein CASSQRKGIQYF.

J is TRBJ1-2 and V is TRBV7-9; weak D call: TRBD1 (6 bases). From germline, CDR1 is SEHNR and CDR2 FQNEAQ (reference sequence). This CDR3 has 12 amino acids. The V gene lost 6 bases and the J gene lost 8 bases, with 13 bases spanning the gap. DNA for the CDR3: TGTGCCAGCAGTTTTCGAGGGGGAGGCTACACCTTC. Translated, it gives CASSFRGGGYTF.

In this sample, this clonotype turned up a few times. This chain uses TRBV4-2 with TRBJ1-2; D remains unclear. There are 13 residues in the CDR3. The V gene's germline CDR1 is LGHNA and CDR2 YNFKEQ. V lost 3 bases to trimming and J lost 0 bases, with 5 bases between them. DNA of the CDR3: TGTGCCAGCAGCCAGGGCGCTAACTATGGCTACACCTTC. It yields the protein CASSQGANYGYTF.

The chain links TRBV29-1 to TRBJ2-5; TRBD1 agrees at 8 bases. CDR3 size: 14 residues. With 4 bases clipped from V and 4 bases from J, the junction kept 8 bases outside the gene matches. Germline V gene sequence: CDR1 SQVTM, CDR2 ANQGSEA. CDR3 residues: CSVVVTGGRETQYF. CDR3 coding DNA: TGCAGCGTTGTTGTAACAGGGGGACGAGAGACCCAGTACTTC.

The chain couples TRBV5-1 to TRBJ1-1; D perhaps matches TRBD1 (6 bases). V was trimmed by 4 bases and J by 2 bases, leaving 15 bases between them. CDR3 size: 15 residues. CDR1 and CDR2 from the germline V gene are SGHRS and YFSETQ. CDR3 sequence: CASSLLQGLNTEAFF. The DNA of the CDR3 is TGCGCCAGCAGCCTGCTACAGGGACTCAACACTGAAGCTTTCTTT.